This passage covers 13 T cell receptor beta chains from one sample sequenced in a study of blood T cell repertoires in COVID-19. Some clones are missing from TCRdb's copy, which holds only in-frame ones; the method was immunoSEQ multiplex PCR. The sample contains 25,000 to 35,000 clones, 85% to 90% of which appear only once. The sample was peripheral blood. The receptors were gathered from a human donor with active COVID-19. The donor label of this sample is uncertain.

V is TRBV18 and J is TRBJ1-6, with TRBD1 identical over 7 bases. Germline CDR1 KGHSH, CDR2 LQKENI. The CDR3 is 17 residues long. Trimming cost V 2 bases and J 7 bases; bases outside gene matches: 11. The CDR3 loop is CASSPDRVGIYNSPLHF. CDR3 DNA: TGTGCCAGCTCACCAGACAGGGTGGGAATCTACAATTCACCCCTCCACTTT.

This chain links TRBV2 with TRBJ2-3, with D possibly matching TRBD1 (6 bases). This CDR3 has 13 residues. Germline V CDR1 and CDR2: SNHLY, FYNNEI. V dropped 3 bases and J dropped 6 bases, with 10 bases sitting between them. CDR3 region: CASSDDRGDTQYF. For the CDR3, the DNA is TGTGCCAGCAGTGATGATAGGGGGGATACGCAGTATTTT.

This chain joins TRBV28 and TRBJ2-5; no clear D. The CDR3 consists of 13 residues. The germline gives CDR1 MDHEN, CDR2 SYDVKM. V shed 5 bases and J shed 7 bases, with 14 bases lying between them. The CDR3: CASSHPNSGTQYF. CDR3 nucleotides: TGTGCCAGCAGTCACCCAAATTCAGGGACCCAGTACTTC.

The chain combines TRBV9 with TRBJ2-6; D is ambiguous. CDR1 and CDR2 from the germline V gene are SGDLS and YYNGEE. The CDR3 sequence is 19 residues long. V shed 0 bases and J shed 0 bases, with 16 bases lying between them. The CDR3 nucleotides are TGTGCCAGCAGCGTAGTAAGCTGGTTTCCTCGCTCTGGGGCCAACGTCCTGACTTTC. It encodes CASSVVSWFPRSGANVLTF.

This clone was recorded once. This chain joins TRBV18 and TRBJ2-1, with D tentatively TRBD1 (7 bases). Germline CDR1 reads KGHSH; CDR2 reads LQKENI. The CDR3 is made up of 14 amino acids. V was shortened by 2 bases and J by 9 bases, with 14 bases between the two germline ends. This CDR3 reads CASSPASQGGEQFF. The CDR3 DNA reads TGTGCCAGCTCACCAGCCTCTCAGGGGGGTGAGCAGTTCTTC. Drawing the rest from reference TRBV18 and TRBJ2-1, the complete variable domain is NAGVMQNPRHLVRRRGQEARLRCSPMKGHSHVYWYRQLPEEGLKFMVYLQKENIIDESGMPKERFSAEFPKEGPSILRIQQVVRGDSAAYFCASSPASQGGEQFFGPGTRLTVL.

The V gene is TRBV27, the J gene TRBJ2-7, with D tentatively TRBD1 (6 bases). Trimming shortened V by 5 bases and J by 7 bases, and 15 bases separated the two germline ends. Per germline, CDR1 MNHEY and CDR2 SMNVEV (reference sequence). The CDR3 has 13 residues. The CDR3 loop is CASSPNRVGEQYF. CDR3 DNA: TGTGCCAGCAGTCCCAACAGGGTTGGGGAGCAGTACTTC.

CDR3 residues: CASSRDAAGTQYF. The CDR3 region has the DNA TGTGCCAGCAGCAGGGACGCTGCGGGGACCCAGTACTTC. V is TRBV7-9 and J is TRBJ2-5; D assignment may be TRBD1 or TRBD2 (5 bases each). Germline loops: CDR1 SEHNR, CDR2 FQNEAQ (reference sequence). Trimming stripped 5 bases from V and 7 bases from J, with 14 bases between. The CDR3 runs to 13 residues. Combining the CDR3 with reference TRBV7-9 and TRBJ2-5 gives the whole variable domain DTGVSQNPRHKITKRGQNVTFRCDPISEHNRLYWYRQTLGQGPEFLTYFQNEAQLEKSRLLSDRFSAERPKGSFSTLEIQRTEQGDSAMYLCASSRDAAGTQYFGPGTRLLVL.

The CDR3 is CASNPGVVAGELFF. CDR3 bases: TGTGCCAGCAACCCAGGGGTGGTGGCCGGGGAGCTGTTTTTT. The chain employs TRBV21-1 and TRBJ2-2; the D call of TRBD1 is as the table states it, not checked on the DNA. TRBV21-1 is recorded as a pseudogene. The CDR3 has 14 residues.

The chain links TRBV28 to TRBJ2-1, with TRBD2 as a possible D gene (6 bases). Germline V gene data show CDR1 as MDHEN and CDR2 as SYDVKM. This CDR3 has 16 residues. V was pared by 2 bases and J by 0 bases, with 11 bases between. The CDR3 region is CASSLSRTNSYNEQFF. In DNA form, the CDR3 reads TGTGCCAGCAGTTTAAGTCGGACTAACTCCTACAATGAGCAGTTCTTC.

The chain is built from TRBV7-2 and TRBJ2-1; 9 bases agree with TRBD1. The CDR3 is made up of 16 amino acids. From germline, CDR1 is SGHTA and CDR2 FQGNSA. Trimming removed 0 bases from V and 6 bases from J; junction bases left unmatched: 6. CDR3 loop: CASSLATGTGFNEQFF. In DNA, the CDR3 is TGTGCCAGCAGCTTAGCCACCGGGACAGGGTTCAATGAGCAGTTCTTC.

The chain joins TRBV5-1 to TRBJ2-1; 10 bases map to TRBD2. Germline V gene lookup returns CDR1 SGHRS and CDR2 YFSETQ. V trimming: 2 bases; J trimming: 2 bases; junction bases outside the gene matches: 10. The CDR3 consists of 18 residues. CDR3 nucleotides: TGCGCCAGCAGCTTCTATCCCCTGAGCGGGGGGGCCTACAATGAGCAGTTCTTC. This translates into CASSFYPLSGGAYNEQFF.

The J gene is TRBJ2-3, the V gene TRBV7-3; 9 nucleotides align to TRBD1. The germline V gene encodes CDR1 SGHTA and CDR2 FQGTGA. This CDR3 is built from 14 residues. J gave up 4 bases and V 5 bases, and 4 bases lay outside the gene matches. Here the CDR3 DNA reads TGTGCCAGCAGCCCGGGACAGGGAGCAGATACGCAGTATTTT. Amino acids: CASSPGQGADTQYF.

CDR3 residues: CASSEQGRGSGELFF. In nucleotides, the CDR3 is TGTGCCAGCAGTGAACAGGGGCGTGGGTCCGGGGAGCTGTTTTTT. V usage is TRBV2 and J usage is TRBJ2-2, with D possibly matching TRBD1 (6 bases). Trimming stripped 2 bases from V and 6 bases from J, with 13 bases between. Germline V gives CDR1 SNHLY, CDR2 FYNNEI. The CDR3 extends over 15 amino acids.